Following are 2 T cell receptor beta chains from one sample sequenced in a study of naive CD8 T cells in extremely preterm neonates. Using immunoSEQ multiplex PCR, the repertoire was profiled, and TCRdb retains in-frame clones only, with some absent. This sample has over 6,500 clones, with roughly 98% found just once. The sample consisted of naive CD8+ T cells from blood. The receptors here all came from a human donor in good health.

This clone came up once. The junction shows a germline mismatch at one end, possibly a read error. This sequence joins TRBV13 and TRBJ2-7; 9 bases align to TRBD1. In germline, CDR1 is PRHDT, CDR2 FYEKMQ (reference sequence). The CDR3 runs 14 residues. CDR3 sequence (DNA): TGTGCCGGCAGCCCGGGACAGGGACCTTACGAGCAGTACTTC. Translating gives CAGSPGQGPYEQYF.

This chain links TRBV4-1 with TRBJ2-1, with D maybe TRBD2 (6 bases). Germline V gene lookup returns CDR1 MGHRA and CDR2 YSYEKL. This CDR3 spans 16 amino acids. Trimming left V 0 bases short and J 9 bases short, with 18 bases between. The CDR3 protein is CASSQEWRAQLSEQFF. The CDR3 region has the DNA TGCGCCAGCAGCCAAGAATGGAGGGCCCAGTTGAGTGAGCAGTTCTTC.